This TCR beta chain was found in a study of beta chain features in type 1 diabetes. A few counts support this clone. CDR1 is SGHTA, CDR2 FQGNSA, per germline. The CDR3 runs 17 residues. After removal of 5 bases from V and 2 bases from J, the junction contained 9 bases not matched to a gene. Sequenced material consisted of expressed TCRB transcripts (all of the isolated RNA was reverse transcribed). The method was immunoSEQ multiplex PCR; TCRdb's version includes in-frame clones alone and lacks a portion of them. The sample lists about 900,000 clones; under 20% were seen once. The sample was naive CD4+ T cells from blood. The receptor comes from a woman aged 18-29 years in good health. The V and J genes are TRBV7-2 and TRBJ2-5; TRBD2 agrees at 12 bases. The CDR3 sequence is CASSPLRTSGEQETQYF. CDR3 nucleotide sequence: TGTGCCAGCAGCCCCCTTAGGACTAGCGGGGAACAAGAGACCCAGTACTTC. Combining the CDR3 with reference TRBV7-2 and TRBJ2-5 gives the whole variable domain GAGVSQSPSNKVTEKGKDVELRCDPISGHTALYWYRQSLGQGLEFLIYFQGNSAPDKSGLPSDRFSAERTGGSVSTLTIQRTQQEDSAVYLCASSPLRTSGEQETQYFGPGTRLLVL.